Sequencing of this T cell receptor beta chain was carried out in a study of blood T cell repertoires in COVID-19. About the research overall: Samples representing acute and convalescent COVID-19 were sourced from the United States, Italy and Spain. PBMCs, B-cell-depleted T cells, or T cells were the source of the cDNA or gDNA that made up the material.

This clone was seen a handful of times. In the authors' workflow: Reference gene primer amplification yielded estimated nucleated cell counts. Some clones are missing from TCRdb's copy, which holds only in-frame ones; the method was immunoSEQ multiplex PCR. The V and J calls and clone size are taken from that table; D and trimming were inferred from the DNA. Among approximately 68,000 clones listed, roughly 80% were seen once. The sequenced sample was peripheral blood. This TCR derives from a woman aged 55-70 years with acute or convalescent COVID-19.

In DNA form, the CDR3 reads TGTGCCAGTACCGTGGGGACAGGGATCACCGGGGAGCTGTTTTTT. Residues: CASTVGTGITGELFF. The chain links TRBV19 to TRBJ2-2, with 9 bases lining up with TRBD1. In germline, CDR1 is LNHDA, CDR2 SQIVND (reference sequence). This CDR3 comprises 15 residues. J was trimmed by 4 bases and V by 7 bases; bases with no gene match: 7.